This TCR beta chain comes out of a study of blood T cell repertoires in COVID-19. As for the study in general: Spain, Italy and the United States supplied samples that represented acute and convalescent COVID-19.

Living in about two dozen US areas, the participants were between roughly 18 and 89 years of age. Cohort allocation depended upon clinical history that participants reported. Exposed participants came across a COVID-19 case within 2 weeks before study entry. The protocol was immunoSEQ multiplex PCR, while the TCRdb copy is restricted to in-frame clones and leaves out a portion. The repertoire holds about 300,000 clones, with around 85% as singletons. The sequence was collected from a woman aged 25 to 39 who had been exposed to COVID-19. The sample taken for sequencing was PBMCs or T cells enriched from blood (not recorded which).

The CDR3: CASSLGIRNVLTF. The CDR3 bases are TGTGCCAGCAGCTTAGGTATTCGGAACGTCCTGACTTTC. The V and J genes are TRBV7-9 and TRBJ2-6; no clear D. V lost 1 base to trimming and J lost 10 bases, with 8 bases between them. CDR1 SEHNR and CDR2 FQNEAQ come from the germline V gene (reference sequence). This CDR3 contains 13 residues.